The TCR beta chain described here comes from a study of blood T cell repertoires in COVID-19. The wider study: The United States, Italy and Spain supplied acute and convalescent COVID-19 samples. Sample material is recorded as cDNA or gDNA derived from T cells, B-cell-depleted T cells, or PBMCs.

This clone was seen once. How the authors handled the data: Estimation of nucleated cell counts was performed using reference gene primer amplification. Repertoires were generated with immunoSEQ multiplex PCR, while TCRdb's copy carries only in-frame clones and drops some. Clonal size and the V and J genes are those of that table, whereas D and trimming came from the DNA. The table lists 70,000 to 95,000 clones, around 88% of them singletons, with more than 4.5% in the top ten. The TCR was taken from a woman older than 75 with acute or convalescent COVID-19. The material sequenced was peripheral blood.

The CDR3 is CASRPGTARQPQHF. CDR3 nucleotide sequence: TGTGCCAGCAGGCCCGGGACAGCGCGTCAGCCCCAGCATTTT. The chain is built from TRBV28 and TRBJ1-5; the match to TRBD1 covers 7 bases. J gave up 6 bases and V 6 bases, and 8 bases lay outside the gene matches. Germline values: CDR1 MDHEN, CDR2 SYDVKM. The CDR3 is 14 residues long.